This T cell receptor beta chain originates from a study of T cells in severe cutaneous drug reactions. This CDR3 region has 17 residues. Germline V gene data show CDR1 as LGHDT and CDR2 as YNNKEL (reference sequence). Bulk and single-cell libraries used iRepertoire multiplex PCR with TCR subtype-specific primers. After re-calling the multiplex PCR reads, TCRdb lists one entry per CDR3 protein, DNA absent. Its clone listing holds under 3,000 distinct CDR3 sequences. The patients sequenced had a carbamazepine-induced Stevens-Johnson syndrome or toxic epidermal necrolysis reaction. The TCR originated in a human donor with toxic epidermal necrolysis, a severe cutaneous drug reaction. The material sequenced was cells from a skin blister. The V gene is TRBV3-1, the J gene TRBJ2-7; TCRdb picks TRBD2, but there is no DNA to check that call. The chain's CDR3 is CASSQERTSASRYEQYF.